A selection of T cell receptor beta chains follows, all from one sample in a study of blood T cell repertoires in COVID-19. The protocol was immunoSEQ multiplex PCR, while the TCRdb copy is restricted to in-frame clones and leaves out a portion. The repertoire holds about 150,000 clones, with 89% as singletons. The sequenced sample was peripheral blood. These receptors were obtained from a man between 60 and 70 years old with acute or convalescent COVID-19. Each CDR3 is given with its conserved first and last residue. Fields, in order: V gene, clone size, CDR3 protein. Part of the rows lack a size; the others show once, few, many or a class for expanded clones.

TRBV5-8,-,CASSYRETPQHF
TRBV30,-,CASAAAGRGNYGYTF
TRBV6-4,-,CASSDSVSRDRGAYGYTF
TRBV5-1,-,CASSLVSARLSGNTIYF
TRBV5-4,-,CASSSGQGEGGYTF
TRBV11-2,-,CASSLDPQGDYF
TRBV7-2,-,CASSSSGSSYEQYF
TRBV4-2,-,CASSLGTGNNYGYTF
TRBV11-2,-,CASSLDRGSTEAFF
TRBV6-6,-,CASSRQGASQPQHF
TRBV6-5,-,CASSSPDRGEKLFF
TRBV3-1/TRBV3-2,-,CASSRQDEQYF
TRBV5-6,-,CASSSLSGETEAFF
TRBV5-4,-,CASSPSLFRLNYNEQFF
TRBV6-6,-,CASSYSGQTFWPQHF
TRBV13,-,CASSFGGQGNYGYTF
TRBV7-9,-,CASSPEGLGVNEKLFF
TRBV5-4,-,CASSSRQGEIYNEQFF
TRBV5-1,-,CASSFASGTGDTEAFF
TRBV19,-,CASSPVQTHQPQHF
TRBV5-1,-,CASSLSGREQYF
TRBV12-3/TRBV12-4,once,CASSPQGRVLHF
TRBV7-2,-,CASSPIGGGCTF
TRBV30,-,CAWSPQGNQPQHF
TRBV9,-,CASSVEGLAEETQYF
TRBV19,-,CASRTGAVNNQPQHF
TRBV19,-,CASSRAQGALNTEAFF
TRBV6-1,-,CASSEAVNRGLGQPQHF
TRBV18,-,CASSPVAGEEETQYF
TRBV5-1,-,CASSPGTGGSYYEQYF
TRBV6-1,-,CASSDFRVTGGEQYF
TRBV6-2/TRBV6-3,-,CASSLQGGNSPLHF
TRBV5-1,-,CASSLVSGYTGELFF
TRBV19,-,CASRQGAYGYTF
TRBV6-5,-,CASSYQTGDVETQYF
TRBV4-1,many,CASSQETTLLHGYTF
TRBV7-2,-,CASSMGQSLSPLHF
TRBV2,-,CASADPSGSGGPGTGELFF
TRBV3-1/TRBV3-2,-,CASSRHHSGANVLTF
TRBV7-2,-,CASSTRGTGGFYGYTF
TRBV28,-,CASRPGGTEAFF
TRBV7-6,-,CASSLVGSGGYEQYF
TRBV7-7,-,CASSLGREYEQYF
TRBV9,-,CASSVGMGEGSGYTF
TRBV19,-,CASSDRGYTGELFF
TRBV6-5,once,CASSYSGGMNSPLHF